The source of this T cell receptor (beta chain) is a study of T cell responses to AZD1222 COVID-19 vaccine. Study observations and caveats: No day 14 peak samples; only post-peak repertoires were characterized.

With respect to this clone: As yet, its antigen is unknown.

The CDR3 covers 14 residues. J lost 5 bases, V lost 2 bases, and 8 bases had no gene match. Per the germline V gene, CDR1 is GTSNPN and CDR2 is SVGIG (reference sequence). Produced via immunoSEQ multiplex PCR; TCRdb's table is partial and in-frame only. The sample contains 120,000 to 150,000 clones, around 88% of which appear only once. This TCR was sampled from an adult in good health. The sequencing used peripheral blood, collected on day 0 of AZD1222 vaccination. The J gene is TRBJ1-1, the V gene TRBV30; 7 positions agree with TRBD1. The CDR3 region has the DNA TGTGCCTGGAGTTGGGGACAGTCAAGGACTGAAGCTTTCTTT. It is translated as CAWSWGQSRTEAFF.